The 29 T cell receptor beta chains below were found in one sample sequenced in a study of shared clonotypes between healthy human individuals. Generated by immunoSEQ multiplex PCR, the TCRdb table keeps only in-frame clones and is missing some. The sample has a few million clones, over 85% seen once. Sequences were obtained from naive CD4+ T cells from PBMCs. Specified subset: CD45RA+ positively selected. These receptors were collected from a man between 18 and 35 years old in good health. Some clones in this sample may be carry-over from other donors' samples.

This chain links TRBV10-3 with TRBJ2-3; 8 positions match TRBD2. V lost 6 bases to trimming and J lost 2 bases; unmatched junction nucleotides: 7. The CDR3 sequence is 15 residues long. CDR1 is ENHRY, CDR2 SYGVKD, per germline. CDR3 sequence reads: CAIRAQLADTDTQYF. As DNA, the CDR3 is TGTGCCATCAGAGCCCAACTAGCGGACACAGATACGCAGTATTTT.

The chain is built from TRBV18 and TRBJ2-7; no clear D. The V gene's germline CDR1 is KGHSH and CDR2 LQKENI. The CDR3 extends over 12 amino acids. The V end lost 2 bases, the J end lost 5 bases, and 7 bases lay between the germline ends. CDR3 sequence reads: CASSPDMHEQYF. For the CDR3, the DNA is TGTGCCAGCTCACCAGACATGCACGAGCAGTACTTC.

The chain links TRBV7-9 to TRBJ2-7; tentative D call: TRBD2 (6 bases). Per germline, CDR1 SEHNR and CDR2 FQNEAQ (reference sequence). This CDR3 has 15 residues. V gave up 5 bases and J gave up 3 bases, with 17 bases separating them. The CDR3 is CASSPTPGTHYEQYF. CDR3 nucleotide sequence: TGTGCCAGCAGCCCAACGCCCGGGACTCACTACGAGCAGTACTTC. The entire variable domain, with the rest obtained from reference TRBV7-9 and TRBJ2-7, is as follows: DTGVSQNPRHKITKRGQNVTFRCDPISEHNRLYWYRQTLGQGPEFLTYFQNEAQLEKSRLLSDRFSAERPKGSFSTLEIQRTEQGDSAMYLCASSPTPGTHYEQYFGPGTRLTVT.

With regard to this clone: The same CDR3 also results from other DNA sequences found in this sample. This chain connects TRBV20-1 to TRBJ2-1, with D maybe TRBD2 (5 bases). The CDR3 is 11 amino acids. V was trimmed by 0 bases and J by 10 bases, leaving 7 bases between them. The germline gives CDR1 DFQATT, CDR2 SNEGSKA (reference sequence). The chain's CDR3 is CSARDEGEQFF. CDR3 coding DNA: TGCAGTGCTAGAGATGAGGGAGAGCAGTTCTTC.

This rearrangement joins TRBV6-1 to TRBJ2-5; TRBD1 is a possible D gene (5 bases). Germline V gene lookup returns CDR1 MNHNS and CDR2 SASEGT. This CDR3 region has 13 residues. Trimming removed 7 bases from V and 2 bases from J, with 11 bases in between. The CDR3 loop is CASIRGIQETQYF. CDR3 bases: TGTGCCAGCATTAGGGGAATTCAAGAGACCCAGTACTTC.

This clone was seen more than once but under ten times. The DNA of the CDR3 is TGCAGCGCCACAGGTTACAAGGGAGCTTTCTTT. Protein product: CSATGYKGAFF. The chain recombines TRBV29-1 with TRBJ1-1; possibly TRBD1 for D (5 bases). Germline V gene sequence: CDR1 SQVTM, CDR2 ANQGSEA. The CDR3 consists of 11 residues. V was cut by 7 bases and J by 10 bases, with 16 bases left in between.

The chain uses TRBV7-3 and TRBJ2-1; the match to TRBD2 covers 8 bases. J was trimmed by 5 bases and V by 4 bases; bases with no gene match: 13. Per germline, CDR1 SGHTA and CDR2 FQGTGA. This CDR3 comprises 17 residues. The CDR3 coding sequence is TGTGCCAGCAGCTCCTCCGGGGGAGCGGGAGTCAACAATGAGCAGTTCTTC. Translated: CASSSSGGAGVNNEQFF.

The chain recombines TRBV28 with TRBJ1-2; D gene uncertain. CDR1 is MDHEN, CDR2 SYDVKM, per germline. V lost 6 bases to trimming and J lost 1 base, with 15 bases between them. This CDR3 has 15 amino acids. CDR3 sequence (DNA): TGTGCCAGCAGCCCGCGGACGCTGCTTAACTATGGCTACACCTTC. This encodes CASSPRTLLNYGYTF.

Worth noting for this clone: Other nucleotide sequences in the sample specify the same CDR3. The rearrangement joins TRBV18 to TRBJ2-7; TRBD1 aligns across 8 bases. The length of the CDR3 is 14 residues. V trimming: 0 bases; J trimming: 3 bases; junction bases outside the gene matches: 1. The V gene's germline CDR1 is KGHSH and CDR2 LQKENI. CDR3 nucleotides: TGTGCCAGCTCACCACCAACAGGGGGCTACGAGCAGTACTTC. Its protein is CASSPPTGGYEQYF.

V and J are TRBV7-9 and TRBJ2-3; D may correspond to TRBD1 or TRBD2 (5 bases each). Looked up from germline, CDR1 is SEHNR and CDR2 is FQNEAQ (reference sequence). Trimming stripped 3 bases from V and 2 bases from J, with 9 bases between. The CDR3 consists of 14 residues. The CDR3 DNA follows: TGTGCCAGCAGCTTGGTCGGGGCCACAGATACGCAGTATTTT. Translation: CASSLVGATDTQYF.

On this clone itself: This sample includes further DNA sequences coding for the same CDR3. This chain connects TRBV18 to TRBJ2-1; D is possibly TRBD1 or TRBD2 (5 bases each). Germline V CDR1 and CDR2: KGHSH, LQKENI. This CDR3 contains 13 residues. V was pared by 3 bases and J by 5 bases, with 8 bases between. The DNA for the CDR3 is TGTGCCAGCTCACCGCCGGGGCACAATGAGCAGTTCTTC. Translation: CASSPPGHNEQFF.

Only one count was recorded for this clone. The genes are TRBV28 and TRBJ2-1; a possible D gene is TRBD2 (6 bases). Trimming left V 1 base short and J 0 bases short, with 10 bases between. There are 16 residues in the CDR3. The V gene's germline CDR1 is MDHEN and CDR2 SYDVKM. Written as DNA, the CDR3 is TGTGCCAGCAGTTTATCGGAGGGCGGCTCCTACAATGAGCAGTTCTTC. Protein product: CASSLSEGGSYNEQFF. Based on the CDR3 plus reference TRBV28 and TRBJ2-1, the full variable domain is DVKVTQSSRYLVKRTGEKVFLECVQDMDHENMFWYRQDPGLGLRLIYFSYDVKMKEKGDIPEGYSVSREKKERFSLILESASTNQTSMYLCASSLSEGGSYNEQFFGPGTRLTVL.

The V call is TRBV2, the J call TRBJ2-3; D not certain. CDR1 SNHLY and CDR2 FYNNEI come from the germline V gene. V gave up 5 bases and J gave up 4 bases, with 4 bases separating them. The length of the CDR3 is 11 residues. The CDR3 loop is CASSLADTQYF. The CDR3 bases are TGTGCCAGCAGTTTAGCAGATACGCAGTATTTT.

This clone came up once. The V call is TRBV5-4, the J call TRBJ2-1, with a possible D match to TRBD1 (6 bases). The ends were cut back, 4 bases at V and 6 bases at J, with 11 bases in the middle. The germline CDR1 and CDR2 sequences are SGHNT and YYREEE (reference sequence). The length of the CDR3 is 13 residues. CDR3 sequence (DNA): TGTGCCAGCAGCCGGGAACAGGGCAATGAGCAGTTCTTC. Its translation is CASSREQGNEQFF.

This clone was detected only once. The chain links TRBV5-1 to TRBJ2-7, with D uncertain. The V end lost 1 base, the J end lost 0 bases, and 14 bases lay between the germline ends. The germline V gene encodes CDR1 SGHRS and CDR2 YFSETQ. The CDR3 totals 16 residues. Written as DNA, the CDR3 is TGCGCCAGCAGCTTGAAATCGCCGCTGAGCTCCTACGAGCAGTACTTC. The encoded protein is CASSLKSPLSSYEQYF.

This chain connects TRBV30 to TRBJ2-7; TRBD1 might be the D (5 bases). Trimming shortened V by 7 bases and J by 7 bases, and 20 bases separated the two germline ends. The CDR3 extends over 13 amino acids. The germline CDR1 and CDR2 sequences are GTSNPN and SVGIG (reference sequence). In nucleotides, the CDR3 is TGTGCCTCCACGACAGACAAAGGGCTTGAGCAGTACTTC. Translated: CASTTDKGLEQYF.

This chain links TRBV11-1 with TRBJ1-1; D uncertain. Germline CDR1 SGHAT, CDR2 FQDESV (reference sequence). The CDR3 covers 15 residues. Trimming left V 5 bases short and J 1 base short, with 14 bases between. The CDR3 DNA follows: TGTGCCAGCAGCGTCACCCCAGACGAGAACACTGAAGCTTTCTTT. Protein product: CASSVTPDENTEAFF.

In regard to this clone: Other DNA sequences within the sample encode an identical CDR3. The CDR3: CASSIRGSGANVLTF. Written as DNA, the CDR3 is TGTGCCAGTAGTATAAGGGGCTCTGGGGCCAACGTCCTGACTTTC. The chain joins TRBV19 to TRBJ2-6, with D perhaps TRBD1 (5 bases). CDR1 is LNHDA and CDR2 is SQIVND in the germline V gene (reference sequence). V was cut by 2 bases and J by 0 bases, with 5 bases left in between. The CDR3 length is 15 residues.

V gene TRBV2 combines with J gene TRBJ1-3, with 8 bases that match TRBD1. V shed 9 bases and J 4 bases; nucleotides not matched to a gene: 5. This CDR3 spans 13 amino acids. Germline V lookup: CDR1 SNHLY, CDR2 FYNNEI. The CDR3 DNA is TGTGCCAGGACGGACAGGGCAGGAAACACCATATATTTT. This gives the protein CARTDRAGNTIYF.

The V and J genes are TRBV7-8 and TRBJ2-4; weak D call: TRBD1 (5 bases). V was trimmed by 2 bases and J by 0 bases, leaving 8 bases between them. Per the germline V gene, CDR1 is SGHVS and CDR2 is FQNEAQ. The CDR3 has 15 amino acids. The CDR3 coding sequence is TGTGCCAGCAGCTTATGGGGCTTAGCCAAAAACATTCAGTACTTC. Translated, it gives CASSLWGLAKNIQYF.

The chain combines TRBV28 with TRBJ2-7; 11 bases are shared with TRBD2. V lost 3 bases and J lost 3; bases outside the gene matches: 13. Germline V lookup: CDR1 MDHEN, CDR2 SYDVKM. The CDR3 contains 18 residues. For the CDR3, the DNA is TGTGCCAGCAGTTTCCTCAGTAGCGGGAGGGCTCGCCACTACGAGCAGTACTTC. This gives the protein CASSFLSSGRARHYEQYF.

The chain joins TRBV5-1 to TRBJ2-7; 7 bases map to TRBD1. Germline V lookup: CDR1 SGHRS, CDR2 YFSETQ. V shed 0 bases, J shed 2 bases, and the junction held 8 bases outside the gene matches. The CDR3 is 16 residues long. The CDR3 sequence: CASSLAQTGATYEQYF. In DNA form, the CDR3 reads TGCGCCAGCAGCTTGGCCCAAACAGGGGCGACCTACGAGCAGTACTTC.

V gene TRBV6-5 combines with J gene TRBJ1-4, with D possibly matching TRBD1 (5 bases). CDR1 is MNHEY, CDR2 SVGAGI, per germline. The CDR3 spans 15 residues. V gave up 2 bases and J gave up 0 bases, with 7 bases separating them. CDR3 protein: CASSYQGPTNEKLFF. CDR3 in DNA: TGTGCCAGCAGTTACCAGGGCCCAACTAATGAAAAACTGTTTTTT.

This chain uses TRBV18 with TRBJ2-1; the D gene could be TRBD1 or TRBD2 (5 bases each). This CDR3 comprises 15 residues. V was trimmed by 4 bases and J by 2 bases, leaving 12 bases between them. Germline V gene sequence: CDR1 KGHSH, CDR2 LQKENI. The chain's CDR3 is CASSRLRDPYNEQFF. The DNA of the CDR3 is TGTGCCAGCTCACGGCTCCGGGACCCCTACAATGAGCAGTTCTTC.

The rearrangement uses TRBV10-3 and TRBJ1-1; 11 bases align to TRBD1. The CDR3 spans 15 residues. The ends lost 3 bases at V and 5 bases at J; junction bases unmatched: 5. CDR1 ENHRY and CDR2 SYGVKD come from the germline V gene. Here the CDR3 reads CAISETDRGPTEAFF. The CDR3 DNA reads TGTGCCATCAGTGAAACGGACAGGGGGCCTACTGAAGCTTTCTTT.

As to this clone: The sample has other DNA sequences that encode this CDR3 too. V gene TRBV7-3 combines with J gene TRBJ2-1; D call uncertain. V lost 1 base and J lost 2, with 6 bases in between. The length of the CDR3 is 14 residues. In germline, CDR1 is SGHTA, CDR2 FQGTGA. DNA of the CDR3: TGTGCCAGCAGCTTAAGCCCGGCCTACAATGAGCAGTTCTTC. Amino acid sequence: CASSLSPAYNEQFF.

The chain carries TRBV30 and TRBJ1-1; D is possibly TRBD1 (5 bases). The CDR3 spans 15 residues. Between the trimmed V and J ends, which lost 3 bases and 1 base, there was a span of 15 bases. Germline values: CDR1 GTSNPN, CDR2 SVGIG (reference sequence). Written as DNA, the CDR3 is TGTGCCTGGAGAATCGGGACGGGATCGAACACTGAAGCTTTCTTT. This codes for CAWRIGTGSNTEAFF.

V and J are TRBV28 and TRBJ1-1; perhaps TRBD1 as D (5 bases). Germline CDR1 and CDR2: MDHEN and SYDVKM. The CDR3 covers 17 residues. The V end lost 5 bases, the J end lost 1 base, and 20 bases lay between the germline ends. The CDR3 region has the DNA TGTGCCAGCAGTACGCCTGGGGACCCATCCAGGAACACTGAAGCTTTCTTT. Its translation: CASSTPGDPSRNTEAFF.

This chain links TRBV2 with TRBJ1-4, with TRBD1 as a possible D gene (6 bases). Trimming removed 10 bases from V and 6 bases from J, with 21 bases in between. The CDR3 sequence is 15 residues long. Per the germline V gene, CDR1 is SNHLY and CDR2 is FYNNEI. DNA for the CDR3: TGTGCCACCAGGGGTCCTAGGGGTGAATATGAAAAACTGTTTTTT. This sequence encodes CATRGPRGEYEKLFF.